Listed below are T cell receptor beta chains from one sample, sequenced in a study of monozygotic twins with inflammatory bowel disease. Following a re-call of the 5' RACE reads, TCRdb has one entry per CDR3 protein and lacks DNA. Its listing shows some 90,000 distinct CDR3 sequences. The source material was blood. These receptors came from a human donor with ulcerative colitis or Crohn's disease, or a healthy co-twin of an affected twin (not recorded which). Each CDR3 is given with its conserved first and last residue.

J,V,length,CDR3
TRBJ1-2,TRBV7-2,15,CASSYRDASPYGYTF
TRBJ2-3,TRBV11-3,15,CASSPGQRLTDTQYF
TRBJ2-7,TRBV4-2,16,CASSHLGLAGDYEQYF
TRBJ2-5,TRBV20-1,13,CSALHGGQETQYF
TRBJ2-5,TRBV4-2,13,CASSQSVQETQYF
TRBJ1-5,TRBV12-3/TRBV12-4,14,CASSPATVNQPQHF
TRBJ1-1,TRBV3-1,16,CASSQEGGYRRTEAFF
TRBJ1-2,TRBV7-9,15,CASSLALGTGNGYTF
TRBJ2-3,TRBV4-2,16,CASSLGLAGESDTQYF
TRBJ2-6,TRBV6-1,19,CASSRKGGQAISGANVLTF
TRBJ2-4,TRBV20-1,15,CSAARASGGKNIQYF
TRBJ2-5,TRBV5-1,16,CASSLAVAGDQETQYF
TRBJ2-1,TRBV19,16,CASSPPPPRGYNEQFF
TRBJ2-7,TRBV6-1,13,CASSITGAYEQYF
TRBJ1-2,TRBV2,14,CASTPTGSVYGYTF
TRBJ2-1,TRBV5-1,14,CASSLEGAYNEQFF
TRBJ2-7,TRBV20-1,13,CSAGDPGHYEQYF
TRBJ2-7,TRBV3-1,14,CASSQGLGSYEQYF
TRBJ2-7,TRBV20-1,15,CSASRQGRRIYEQYF
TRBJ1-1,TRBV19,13,CASSLIMNTEAFF
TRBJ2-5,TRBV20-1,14,CSARDGGAGETQYF
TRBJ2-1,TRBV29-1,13,CSVSAGPLNEQFF
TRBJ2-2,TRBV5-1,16,CASSLASPVSTGELFF
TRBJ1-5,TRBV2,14,CASSGQGTHQPQHF
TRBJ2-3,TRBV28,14,CASSLRVRTDTQYF
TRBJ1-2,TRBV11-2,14,CASSLESGASGYTF
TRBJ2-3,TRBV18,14,CASSLQGSEDTQYF
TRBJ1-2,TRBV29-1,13,CSVGRDREDGYTF
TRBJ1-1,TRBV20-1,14,CSAREGRVAGEAFF
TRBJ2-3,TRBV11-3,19,CASSLGRAGGLRFSDTQYF
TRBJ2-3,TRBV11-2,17,CASSLGALGGFTDTQYF
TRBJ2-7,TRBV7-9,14,CASSSLWSSYEQYF
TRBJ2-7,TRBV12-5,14,CASGLEHRAHEQYF
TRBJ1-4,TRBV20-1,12,CSAGGPNEKLFF
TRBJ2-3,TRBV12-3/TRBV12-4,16,CASSLRGGLGTDTQYF
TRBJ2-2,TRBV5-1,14,CASSLWSGPGELFF
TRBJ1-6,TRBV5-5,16,CASTLGPSSYNSPLHF
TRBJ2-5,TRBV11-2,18,CASSRPGTGGRGEETQYF
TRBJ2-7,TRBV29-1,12,CSVIGQGYEQYF
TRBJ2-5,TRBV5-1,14,CASSLNVIQETQYF
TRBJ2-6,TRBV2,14,CASNLFSGANVLTF
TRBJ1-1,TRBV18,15,CASSLNRGGRTEAFF
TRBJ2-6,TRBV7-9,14,CASRVETGANVLTF
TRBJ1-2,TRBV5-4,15,CASSSAGGQSNGYTF
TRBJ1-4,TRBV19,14,CASSMGQRNEKLFF
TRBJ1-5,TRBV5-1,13,CASSPGAQEPQHF
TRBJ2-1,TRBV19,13,CASSIGEMNEQFF
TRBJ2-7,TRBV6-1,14,CASSFTLAGYEQYF
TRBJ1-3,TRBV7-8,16,CASSLDQGISGNTIYF
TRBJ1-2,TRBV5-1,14,CASSPADRYYGYTF
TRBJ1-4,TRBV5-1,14,CASSPGQFNEKLFF
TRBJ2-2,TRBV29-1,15,CSARSGTGNTGELFF
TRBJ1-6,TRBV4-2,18,CASSQGSRGEAYNSPLHF
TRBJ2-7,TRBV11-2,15,CASSEVAGQLYEQYF
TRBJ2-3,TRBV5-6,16,CASSLEVGGFTDTQYF
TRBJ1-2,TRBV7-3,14,CASSSTGGRVGYTF
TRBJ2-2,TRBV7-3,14,CASSFGLNTGELFF
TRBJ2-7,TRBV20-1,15,CSATKTGGNNYEQYF